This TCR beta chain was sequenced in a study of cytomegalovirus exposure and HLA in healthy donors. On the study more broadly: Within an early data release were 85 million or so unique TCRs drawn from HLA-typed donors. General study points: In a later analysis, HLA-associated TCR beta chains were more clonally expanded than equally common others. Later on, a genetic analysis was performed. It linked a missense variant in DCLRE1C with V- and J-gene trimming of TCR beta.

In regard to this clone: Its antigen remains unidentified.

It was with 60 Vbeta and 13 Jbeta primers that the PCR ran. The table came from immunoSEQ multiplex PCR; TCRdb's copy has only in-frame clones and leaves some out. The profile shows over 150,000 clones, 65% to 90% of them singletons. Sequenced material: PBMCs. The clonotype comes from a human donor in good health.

The CDR3 loop is CARSLTGGACNQPQHF. The CDR3 DNA follows: TGTGCCAGAAGCCTAACAGGGGGCGCCTGCAATCAGCCCCAGCATTTT. The genes are TRBV5-3 and TRBJ1-5; 9 bases fit TRBD1. TRBV5-3 is assigned to the ORF class and has an uncertain function. The V and J ends lost 4 bases and 2 bases, in that order; junction bases with no gene match: 7. This CDR3 spans 16 amino acids.